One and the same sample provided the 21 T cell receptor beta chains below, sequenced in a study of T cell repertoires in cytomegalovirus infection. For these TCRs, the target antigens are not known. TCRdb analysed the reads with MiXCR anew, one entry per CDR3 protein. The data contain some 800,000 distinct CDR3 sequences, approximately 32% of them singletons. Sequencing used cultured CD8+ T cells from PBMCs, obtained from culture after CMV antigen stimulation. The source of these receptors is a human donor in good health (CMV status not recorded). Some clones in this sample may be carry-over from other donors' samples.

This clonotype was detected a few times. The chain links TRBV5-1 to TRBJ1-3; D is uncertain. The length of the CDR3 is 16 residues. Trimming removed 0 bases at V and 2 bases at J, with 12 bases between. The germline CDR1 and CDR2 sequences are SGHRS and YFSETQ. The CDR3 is CASSLGGLMPGNTIYF. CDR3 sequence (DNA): TGCGCCAGCAGCTTGGGAGGGTTAATGCCTGGAAACACCATATATTTT.

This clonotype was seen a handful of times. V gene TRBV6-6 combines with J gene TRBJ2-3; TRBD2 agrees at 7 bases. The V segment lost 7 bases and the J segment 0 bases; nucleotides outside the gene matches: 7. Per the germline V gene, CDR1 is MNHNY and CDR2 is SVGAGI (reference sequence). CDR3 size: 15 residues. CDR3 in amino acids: CASTPRAGSTDTQYF. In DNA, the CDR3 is TGTGCCAGCACCCCGAGAGCGGGGAGCACAGATACGCAGTATTTT.

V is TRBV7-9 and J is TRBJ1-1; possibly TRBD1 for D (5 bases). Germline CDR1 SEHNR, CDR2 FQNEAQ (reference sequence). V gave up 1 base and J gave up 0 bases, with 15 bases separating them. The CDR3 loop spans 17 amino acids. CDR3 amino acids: CASSLVLRQLMNTEAFF. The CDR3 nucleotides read TGTGCCAGCAGCTTAGTTTTAAGACAGCTCATGAACACTGAAGCTTTCTTT.

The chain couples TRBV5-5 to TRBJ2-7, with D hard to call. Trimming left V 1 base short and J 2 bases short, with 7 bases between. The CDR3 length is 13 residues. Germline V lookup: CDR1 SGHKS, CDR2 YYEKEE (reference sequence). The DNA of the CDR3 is TGTGCCAGCAGCTTGAAAACAACCTACGAGCAGTACTTC. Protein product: CASSLKTTYEQYF.

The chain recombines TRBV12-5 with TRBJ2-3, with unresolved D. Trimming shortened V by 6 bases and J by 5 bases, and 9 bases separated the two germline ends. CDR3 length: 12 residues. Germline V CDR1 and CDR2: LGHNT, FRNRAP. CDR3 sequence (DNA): TGTGCTAGTGGATTAGAAGTAGATACGCAGTATTTT. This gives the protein CASGLEVDTQYF.

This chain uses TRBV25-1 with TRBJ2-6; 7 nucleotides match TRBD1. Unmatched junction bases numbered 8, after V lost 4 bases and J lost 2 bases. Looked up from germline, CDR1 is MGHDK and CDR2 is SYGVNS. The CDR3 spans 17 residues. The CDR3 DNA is TGTGCCAGCAGTGGACTGATTGGGACAGCTGGGGCCAACGTCCTGACTTTC. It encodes CASSGLIGTAGANVLTF.

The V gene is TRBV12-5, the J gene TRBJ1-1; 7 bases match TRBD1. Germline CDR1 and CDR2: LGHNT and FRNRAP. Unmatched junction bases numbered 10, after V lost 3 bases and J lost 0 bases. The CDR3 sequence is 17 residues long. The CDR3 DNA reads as TGTGCTAGTGGTTTTCTGGTTCCCGGACAGGTGAACACTGAAGCTTTCTTT. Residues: CASGFLVPGQVNTEAFF. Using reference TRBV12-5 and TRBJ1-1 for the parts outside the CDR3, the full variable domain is DARVTQTPRHKVTEMGQEVTMRCQPILGHNTVFWYRQTMMQGLELLAYFRNRAPLDDSGMPKDRFSAEMPDATLATLKIQPSEPRDSAVYFCASGFLVPGQVNTEAFFGQGTRLTVV.

CDR3 amino acids: CASSQVSTSGDEQFF. The CDR3, as DNA: TGTGCCAGCAGCCAAGTTAGTACCTCCGGTGATGAGCAGTTCTTC. The J gene is TRBJ2-1, the V gene TRBV3-1; D unclear. V lost 1 base to trimming and J lost 8 bases, with 15 bases between them. Germline V lookup: CDR1 LGHDT, CDR2 YNNKEL (reference sequence). The CDR3 has 15 amino acids.

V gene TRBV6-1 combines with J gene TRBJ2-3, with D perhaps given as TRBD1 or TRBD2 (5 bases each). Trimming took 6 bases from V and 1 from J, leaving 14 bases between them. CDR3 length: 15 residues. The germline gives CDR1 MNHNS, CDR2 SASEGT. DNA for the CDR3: TGTGCCAGCAGCCACGGGACCATTGGCACAGATACGCAGTATTTT. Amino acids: CASSHGTIGTDTQYF.

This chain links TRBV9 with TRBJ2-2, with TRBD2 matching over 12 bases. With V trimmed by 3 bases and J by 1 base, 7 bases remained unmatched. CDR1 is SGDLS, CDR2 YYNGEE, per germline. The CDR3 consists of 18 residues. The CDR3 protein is CASSAQTSGGMNTGELFF. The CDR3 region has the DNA TGTGCCAGCAGCGCCCAGACTAGCGGGGGTATGAACACCGGGGAGCTGTTTTTT.

The CDR3 loop is CASRPDEYSNQPQHF. The CDR3 DNA reads TGTGCCAGCAGACCTGATGAATATAGCAATCAGCCCCAGCATTTT. V is TRBV28 and J is TRBJ1-5; D is uncertain. Looked up from germline, CDR1 is MDHEN and CDR2 is SYDVKM. The V gene lost 6 bases and the J gene lost 0 bases, with 12 bases spanning the gap. The CDR3 extends over 15 amino acids.

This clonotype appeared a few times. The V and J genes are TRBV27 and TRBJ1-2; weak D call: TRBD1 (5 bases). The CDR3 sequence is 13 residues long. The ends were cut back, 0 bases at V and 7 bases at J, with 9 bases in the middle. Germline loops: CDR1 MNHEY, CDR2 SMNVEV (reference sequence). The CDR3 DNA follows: TGTGCCAGCAGTTTATCGATGGGGGGTGGCTACACCTTC. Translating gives CASSLSMGGGYTF.

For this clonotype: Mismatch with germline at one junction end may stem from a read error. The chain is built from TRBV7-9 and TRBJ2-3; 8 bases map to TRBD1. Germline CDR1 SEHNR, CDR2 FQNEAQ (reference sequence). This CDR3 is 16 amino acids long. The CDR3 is CVSSFTGGYGTDTQYF. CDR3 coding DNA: TGTGTCAGCAGCTTCACAGGGGGTTATGGGACAGATACGCAGTATTTT.

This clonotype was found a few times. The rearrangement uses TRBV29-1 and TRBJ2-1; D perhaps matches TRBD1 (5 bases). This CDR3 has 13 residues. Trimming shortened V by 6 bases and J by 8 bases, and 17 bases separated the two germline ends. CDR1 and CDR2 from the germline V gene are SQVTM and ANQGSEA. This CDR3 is CSVTGELGDEQFF. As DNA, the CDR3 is TGCAGCGTCACAGGAGAACTTGGCGATGAGCAGTTCTTC.

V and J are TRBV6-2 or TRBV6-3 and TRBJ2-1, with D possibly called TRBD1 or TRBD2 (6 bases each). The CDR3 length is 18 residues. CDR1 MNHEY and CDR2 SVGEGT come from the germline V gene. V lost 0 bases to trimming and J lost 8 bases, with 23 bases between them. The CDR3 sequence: CASSYSRHGRGGLDEQFF. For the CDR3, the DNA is TGTGCCAGCAGTTACTCGAGGCACGGCAGGGGAGGCCTCGATGAGCAGTTCTTC.

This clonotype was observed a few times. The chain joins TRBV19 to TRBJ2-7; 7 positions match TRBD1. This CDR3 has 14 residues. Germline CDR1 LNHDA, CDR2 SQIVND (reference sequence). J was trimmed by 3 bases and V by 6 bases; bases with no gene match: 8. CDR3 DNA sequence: TGTGCCAGTAGCCCCGGACAGGTCGACTACGAGCAGTACTTC. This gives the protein CASSPGQVDYEQYF.

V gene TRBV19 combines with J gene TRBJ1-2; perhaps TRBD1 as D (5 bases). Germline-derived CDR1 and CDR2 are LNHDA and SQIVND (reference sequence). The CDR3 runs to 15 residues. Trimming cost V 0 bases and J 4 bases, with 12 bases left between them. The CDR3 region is CASSIEAQGSYGYTF. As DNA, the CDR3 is TGTGCCAGTAGTATAGAAGCGCAGGGTAGCTATGGCTACACCTTC.

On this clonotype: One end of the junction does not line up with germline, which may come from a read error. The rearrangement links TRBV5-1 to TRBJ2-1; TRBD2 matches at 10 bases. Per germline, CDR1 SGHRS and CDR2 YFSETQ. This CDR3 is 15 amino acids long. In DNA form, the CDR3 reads TGCACCAGCAGCATTAGCGGGGGGTCCTACAATGAGCAGTTCTTC. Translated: CTSSISGGSYNEQFF.

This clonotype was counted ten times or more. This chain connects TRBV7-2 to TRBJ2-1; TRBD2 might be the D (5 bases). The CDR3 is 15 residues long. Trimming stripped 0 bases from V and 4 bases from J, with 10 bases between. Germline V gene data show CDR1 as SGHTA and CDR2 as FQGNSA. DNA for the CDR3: TGTGCCAGCAGCTTAGCTAGCGCTTTATACAATGAGCAGTTCTTC. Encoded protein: CASSLASALYNEQFF.

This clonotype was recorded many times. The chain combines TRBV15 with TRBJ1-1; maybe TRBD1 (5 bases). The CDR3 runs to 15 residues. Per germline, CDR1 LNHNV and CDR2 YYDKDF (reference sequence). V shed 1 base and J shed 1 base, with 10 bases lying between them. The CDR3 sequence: CATSRVEGKNTEAFF. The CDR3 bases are TGTGCCACCAGCAGAGTAGAGGGGAAGAACACTGAAGCTTTCTTT.

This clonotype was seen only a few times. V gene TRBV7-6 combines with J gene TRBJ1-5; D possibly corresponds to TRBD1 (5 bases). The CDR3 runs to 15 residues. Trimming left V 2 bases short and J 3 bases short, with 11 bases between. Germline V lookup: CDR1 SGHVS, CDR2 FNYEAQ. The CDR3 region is CASSLLAGINQPQHF. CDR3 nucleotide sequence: TGTGCCAGCAGCTTATTGGCAGGGATCAATCAGCCCCAGCATTTT.